These 19 T cell receptor beta chains share one sample of origin, sequenced in a study of T cells after yellow fever vaccination. TCRdb analysed the 5' RACE reads with MiXCR anew, one entry per CDR3 protein. The sample has 510,000 or so distinct CDR3 sequences, about 19% seen once. The sample consisted of PBMCs, taken 15 days after the yellow fever booster vaccination. These receptors were taken from a man under 40 who received the YFV17D yellow fever vaccine.

The rearrangement joins TRBV6-1 to TRBJ2-5, with a weak D call TRBD1 (6 bases). Trimming left V 6 bases short and J 1 base short, with 12 bases between. The CDR3 is made up of 14 amino acids. CDR1 and CDR2 from the germline V gene are MNHNS and SASEGT. CDR3 amino acids: CASRTRTVQETQYF. CDR3 in DNA: TGTGCCAGCAGAACCAGGACAGTCCAAGAGACCCAGTACTTC.

This clonotype occurred a few times. The rearrangement joins TRBV9 to TRBJ2-2; D gene uncertain. The CDR3 sequence is 13 residues long. CDR1 is SGDLS, CDR2 YYNGEE, per germline. Trimming removed 2 bases from V and 1 base from J, with 3 bases in between. The CDR3 sequence is CASSVKNTGELFF. CDR3 sequence (DNA): TGTGCCAGCAGCGTGAAGAACACCGGGGAGCTGTTTTTT.

This clonotype appeared a few times. This chain links TRBV12-3 or TRBV12-4 with TRBJ2-7; no reliable D call. This CDR3 has 14 residues. Trimming shortened V by 7 bases and J by 5 bases, and 18 bases separated the two germline ends. CDR3 sequence: CASTSRPRVHEQYF. CDR3 DNA sequence: TGTGCCAGCACCTCTAGACCTCGGGTACACGAGCAGTACTTC.

This clonotype was recorded a few times. The rearrangement uses TRBV20-1 and TRBJ2-7, with TRBD1 as a possible D gene (6 bases). With 1 base removed from V and 4 bases from J, the gap between germline ends came to 14 bases. Germline V gene lookup returns CDR1 DFQATT and CDR2 SNEGSKA (reference sequence). This CDR3 comprises 14 residues. CDR3 residues: CSARGTASTYEQYF. In DNA, the CDR3 is TGCAGTGCTAGAGGGACAGCCTCAACTTACGAGCAGTACTTC.

This chain joins TRBV3-1 and TRBJ2-1, with D perhaps TRBD2 (6 bases). The CDR3 spans 16 residues. From germline, CDR1 is LGHDT and CDR2 YNNKEL (reference sequence). Trimming shortened V by 1 base and J by 0 bases, and 10 bases separated the two germline ends. The CDR3 region has the DNA TGTGCCAGCAGCCAAGGGGGACTCGACTCCTACAATGAGCAGTTCTTC. It specifies CASSQGGLDSYNEQFF.

There are a few counts of this clonotype. This chain connects TRBV5-1 to TRBJ2-3; either TRBD1 or TRBD2 may supply D (5 bases each). CDR3 length: 14 amino acids. Trimming took off 4 bases at V and 1 base at J, with 10 bases between the two ends. Germline CDR1 is SGHRS and CDR2 is YFSETQ. CDR3 residues: CASSPGPGTDTQYF. CDR3 sequence (DNA): TGCGCCAGCAGCCCGGGACCCGGCACAGATACGCAGTATTTT.

The chain combines TRBV9 with TRBJ2-6; weak D call: TRBD2 (6 bases). Trimming cost V 5 bases and J 2 bases, with 14 bases left between them. CDR1 is SGDLS, CDR2 YYNGEE, per germline. CDR3 length: 16 amino acids. CDR3: CASSETAGTGANVLTF. CDR3 coding DNA: TGTGCCAGCAGTGAGACGGCGGGGACTGGGGCCAACGTCCTGACTTTC.

This clonotype was recorded a few times. This sequence joins TRBV4-3 and TRBJ2-1; TRBD2 is a possible D gene (5 bases). The CDR3 totals 18 residues. Germline V gives CDR1 LGHNA, CDR2 YSLEER. V was pared by 4 bases and J by 2 bases, with 21 bases between. The chain's CDR3 is CASSPHLSSLAAYNEQFF. DNA for the CDR3: TGCGCCAGCAGCCCCCACTTGTCATCCCTAGCAGCCTACAATGAGCAGTTCTTC.

J is TRBJ1-6 and V is TRBV4-3, with TRBD1 identical over 7 bases. The J segment lost 8 bases and the V segment lost 3 bases, leaving 16 bases of the junction unmatched. The germline V gene has CDR1 LGHNA and CDR2 YSLEER. This CDR3 is 18 amino acids long. The CDR3 reads CASSQETPGTVLHSPLHF. In nucleotides, the CDR3 is TGCGCCAGCAGCCAGGAGACCCCCGGGACAGTCCTACATTCACCCCTCCACTTT.

V is TRBV29-1 and J is TRBJ2-2; D might be TRBD2 (5 bases). Germline CDR1 SQVTM, CDR2 ANQGSEA. The CDR3 consists of 16 residues. Trimming cost V 0 bases and J 4 bases, with 15 bases left between them. In DNA form, the CDR3 reads TGCAGCGTTGAAGATACTGGCGGGTCTTTCACCGGGGAGCTGTTTTTT. Amino acids: CSVEDTGGSFTGELFF.

The rearrangement uses TRBV6-6 and TRBJ2-7; 10 nucleotides agree with TRBD2. J lost 5 bases, V lost 2 bases, and 9 bases had no gene match. The CDR3 length is 16 residues. The V gene's germline CDR1 is MNHNY and CDR2 SVGAGI (reference sequence). The CDR3 nucleotides are TGTGCCAGCAGTTACCCACTAGCGGGATTTTCAAACGAGCAGTACTTC. Its protein product is CASSYPLAGFSNEQYF.

This clonotype was seen a few times. The rearrangement links TRBV19 to TRBJ2-1; D gene uncertain. The length of the CDR3 is 14 residues. CDR1 is LNHDA and CDR2 is SQIVND in the germline V gene (reference sequence). V was cut by 6 bases and J by 4 bases, with 13 bases left in between. The CDR3 region has the DNA TGTGCCAGTAGGGATCCGAGACTGTACAATGAGCAGTTCTTC. It is translated as CASRDPRLYNEQFF.

The J gene is TRBJ2-3, the V gene TRBV29-1, with D hard to call. V shed 4 bases and J shed 5 bases, with 4 bases lying between them. Per the germline V gene, CDR1 is SQVTM and CDR2 is ANQGSEA. This CDR3 is built from 10 residues. In DNA form, the CDR3 reads TGCAGCGTTGTAAGAGATACGCAGTATTTT. Residues: CSVVRDTQYF.

This clonotype was counted between two and nine times. V usage is TRBV7-9 and J usage is TRBJ2-5; D possibly uses TRBD1 or TRBD2 (5 bases each). Looked up from germline, CDR1 is SEHNR and CDR2 is FQNEAQ (reference sequence). The CDR3 is made up of 15 amino acids. The V gene lost 3 bases and the J gene lost 7 bases, with 18 bases spanning the gap. The CDR3 DNA reads as TGTGCCAGCAGCTTTTCTAGGGGAGAGACGGGGACCCAGTACTTC. It specifies CASSFSRGETGTQYF.

This clonotype was counted between two and nine times. The J gene is TRBJ2-1, the V gene TRBV11-2; 13 bases are shared with TRBD2. CDR1 and CDR2 from the germline V gene are SGHAT and FQNNGV. V shed 4 bases and J 5 bases; nucleotides not matched to a gene: 8. This CDR3 spans 17 amino acids. For the CDR3, the DNA is TGTGCCAGCAGCTCCAGGCCCGGGACTAGCGGGGACAATGAGCAGTTCTTC. It is translated as CASSSRPGTSGDNEQFF.

The J gene is TRBJ2-3, the V gene TRBV12-3 or TRBV12-4; 12 bases fit TRBD2. Trimming removed 6 bases from V and 4 bases from J; junction bases left unmatched: 8. This CDR3 has 16 residues. The CDR3 region has the DNA TGTGCCAGCAGGAACATGACTAGCGGGAGCGCAGATACGCAGTATTTT. Its translation: CASRNMTSGSADTQYF.

V and J are TRBV6-2 or TRBV6-3 and TRBJ2-7; D is unclear. The CDR3 sequence is 13 residues long. Germline assignment: CDR1 MNHEY and CDR2 SVGEGT. With 0 bases removed from V and 6 bases from J, the gap between germline ends came to 9 bases. The CDR3 region is CASSYSLMAEQYF. The CDR3 DNA is TGTGCCAGCAGTTACTCCCTAATGGCCGAGCAGTACTTC.

The table lists this clonotype with many counts. The rearrangement links TRBV10-3 to TRBJ2-2, with TRBD2 matching over 10 bases. J lost 4 bases, V lost 6 bases, and 2 bases had no gene match. CDR3 length equals 14 residues. Looked up from germline, CDR1 is ENHRY and CDR2 is SYGVKD. The CDR3 region has the DNA TGTGCCATCAGGCGGACTAGCGGCACCGGGGAGCTGTTTTTT. It codes for CAIRRTSGTGELFF.

The chain joins TRBV7-3 to TRBJ2-2, with a weak D call TRBD1 (5 bases). Looked up from germline, CDR1 is SGHTA and CDR2 is FQGTGA. V gave up 5 bases and J gave up 12 bases, with 19 bases separating them. This CDR3 spans 14 amino acids. The CDR3 loop is CASSPDSGARKLFF. The CDR3 bases are TGTGCCAGCAGCCCAGACAGTGGAGCCCGAAAGCTGTTTTTT. Based on the CDR3 plus reference TRBV7-3 and TRBJ2-2, the full variable domain is GAGVSQTPSNKVTEKGKYVELRCDPISGHTALYWYRQSLGQGPEFLIYFQGTGAADDSGLPNDRFFAVRPEGSVSTLKIQRTERGDSAVYLCASSPDSGARKLFFGEGSRLTVL.